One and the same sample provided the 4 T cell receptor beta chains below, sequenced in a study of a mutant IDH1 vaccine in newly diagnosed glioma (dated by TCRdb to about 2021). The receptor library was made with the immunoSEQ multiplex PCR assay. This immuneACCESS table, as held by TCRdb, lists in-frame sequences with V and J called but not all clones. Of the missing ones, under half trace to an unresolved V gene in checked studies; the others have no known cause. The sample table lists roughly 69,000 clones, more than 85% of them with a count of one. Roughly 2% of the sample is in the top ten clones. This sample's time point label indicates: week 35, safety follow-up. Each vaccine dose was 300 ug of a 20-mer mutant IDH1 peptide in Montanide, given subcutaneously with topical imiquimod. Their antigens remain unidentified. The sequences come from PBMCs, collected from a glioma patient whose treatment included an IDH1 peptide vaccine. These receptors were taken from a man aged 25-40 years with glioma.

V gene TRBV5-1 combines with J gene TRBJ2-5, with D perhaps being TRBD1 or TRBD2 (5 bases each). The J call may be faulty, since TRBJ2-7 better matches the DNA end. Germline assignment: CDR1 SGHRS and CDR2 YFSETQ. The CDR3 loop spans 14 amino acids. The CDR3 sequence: CASSLNAGALEQYF. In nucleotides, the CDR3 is TGCGCCAGCAGCTTAAACGCCGGGGCCCTCGAGCAGTACTTC.

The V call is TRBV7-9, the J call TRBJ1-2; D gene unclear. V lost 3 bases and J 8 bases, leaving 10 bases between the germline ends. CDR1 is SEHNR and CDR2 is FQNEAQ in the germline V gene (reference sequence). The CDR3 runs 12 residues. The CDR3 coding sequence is TGTGCCAGCAGCTTGGGCCTCAGGGGCTACACCTTC. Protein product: CASSLGLRGYTF.

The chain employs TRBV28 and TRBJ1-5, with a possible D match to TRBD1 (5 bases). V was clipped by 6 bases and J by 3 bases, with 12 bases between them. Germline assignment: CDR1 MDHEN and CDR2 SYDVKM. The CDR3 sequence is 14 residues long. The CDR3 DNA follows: TGTGCCAGCAGCCAATGGGGCGACAATCAGCCCCAGCATTTT. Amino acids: CASSQWGDNQPQHF. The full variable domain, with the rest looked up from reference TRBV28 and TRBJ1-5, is DVKVTQSSRYLVKRTGEKVFLECVQDMDHENMFWYRQDPGLGLRLIYFSYDVKMKEKGDIPEGYSVSREKKERFSLILESASTNQTSMYLCASSQWGDNQPQHFGDGTRLSIL.

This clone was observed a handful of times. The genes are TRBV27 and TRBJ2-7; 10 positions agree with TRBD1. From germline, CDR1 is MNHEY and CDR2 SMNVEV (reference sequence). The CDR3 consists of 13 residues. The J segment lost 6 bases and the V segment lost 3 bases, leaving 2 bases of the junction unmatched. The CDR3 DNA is TGTGCCAGCAGTTTCGGGACAGGGGCCGAGCAGTACTTC. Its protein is CASSFGTGAEQYF.